The 18 T cell receptor beta chains below were found in one sample sequenced in a study of cytomegalovirus exposure and HLA in healthy donors. 13 Jbeta primers and 60 Vbeta primers were used for the PCR. Some clones are missing from TCRdb's copy, which holds only in-frame ones; the method was immunoSEQ multiplex PCR. The sample table includes around 130,000 clones. The sample consisted of PBMCs. The receptors derive from a woman in her sixties in good health and CMV-seronegative.

V gene TRBV14 combines with J gene TRBJ2-7; 8 nucleotides line up with TRBD2. Germline CDR1 and CDR2: SGHDN and FVKESK. V gave up 0 bases and J gave up 1 base; unmatched junction bases: 11. The CDR3 runs to 18 residues. The CDR3 is CASSQDFPASGGSYEQYF. The CDR3 DNA sequence: TGTGCCAGCAGCCAAGATTTCCCCGCCAGCGGGGGATCCTACGAGCAGTACTTC.

The chain is built from TRBV6-1 and TRBJ1-5; a weak D match, TRBD1 (6 bases). The V end was cut by 6 bases, the J end by 3 bases, with 15 bases between. The length of the CDR3 is 15 residues. The V gene's germline CDR1 is MNHNS and CDR2 SASEGT. CDR3 DNA: TGTGCCAGCAGGGAGCCAGGGGCTCTCAATCAGCCCCAGCATTTT. Translating it yields CASREPGALNQPQHF.

This chain uses TRBV7-3 with TRBJ2-5; 7 bases agree with TRBD1. V was pared by 2 bases and J by 4 bases, with 4 bases of the junction left unmatched. This CDR3 region has 14 residues. Germline assignment: CDR1 SGHTA and CDR2 FQGTGA. CDR3 loop: CASSLDREAETQYF. In nucleotides, the CDR3 is TGTGCCAGCAGCTTAGACAGGGAAGCAGAGACCCAGTACTTC.

V is TRBV2 and J is TRBJ1-5; tentative D call: TRBD1 (6 bases). V was cut by 4 bases and J by 0 bases, with 16 bases left in between. Germline V lookup: CDR1 SNHLY, CDR2 FYNNEI. The CDR3 consists of 17 residues. DNA for the CDR3: TGTGCCAGCAGTGTGCAGGGGACGCGGGTTAGCAATCAGCCCCAGCATTTT. Its protein is CASSVQGTRVSNQPQHF.

The CDR3 reads CASSDGRVETQYF. Here the CDR3 DNA reads TGTGCCAGCAGTGATGGTAGAGTGGAGACCCAGTACTTC. This chain links TRBV2 with TRBJ2-5; no clear D. Germline values: CDR1 SNHLY, CDR2 FYNNEI. V lost 3 bases, J lost 5 bases, and 10 bases lay in between. The CDR3 is made up of 13 amino acids.

The chain joins TRBV5-4 to TRBJ1-1; perhaps TRBD1 as D (5 bases). Germline V lookup: CDR1 SGHNT, CDR2 YYREEE (reference sequence). The V gene lost 1 base and the J gene lost 5 bases, with 12 bases spanning the gap. The CDR3 loop spans 14 amino acids. CDR3 residues: CASSLREGRTEAFF. In DNA form, the CDR3 reads TGTGCCAGCAGCTTGCGCGAGGGGAGGACTGAAGCTTTCTTT.

The CDR3 here is CASRPGTGVLSPLHF. DNA of the CDR3: TGTGCCAGCAGGCCCGGGACAGGGGTTCTTTCACCCCTCCACTTT. The V gene is TRBV2, the J gene TRBJ1-6; TRBD1 agrees at 10 bases. This CDR3 has 15 amino acids. Germline CDR1 is SNHLY and CDR2 is FYNNEI. Trimming took 6 bases from V and 9 from J; bases not matched to a gene: 8. The variable domain in full, completed from reference TRBV2 and TRBJ1-6, reads EPEVTQTPSHQVTQMGQEVILRCVPISNHLYFYWYRQILGQKVEFLVSFYNNEISEKSEIFDDQFSVERPDGSNFTLKIRSTKLEDSAMYFCASRPGTGVLSPLHFGNGTRLTVT.

The chain uses TRBV4-1 and TRBJ1-1; no definite D call. With 5 bases removed from V and 1 base from J, the gap between germline ends came to 14 bases. The germline gives CDR1 MGHRA, CDR2 YSYEKL. The CDR3 is 15 amino acids. The DNA of the CDR3 is TGCGCCAGCAGCGTGCAGGAATTTGGGAACACTGAAGCTTTCTTT. It translates to CASSVQEFGNTEAFF.

The genes are TRBV5-6 and TRBJ2-5; TRBD2 matches 8 bases. CDR1 and CDR2 from the germline V gene are SGHDT and YYEEEE. The CDR3 has 16 amino acids. Trimming removed 0 bases from V and 1 base from J; junction bases left unmatched: 5. CDR3 DNA: TGTGCCAGCAGCTTGGTTAGCGGGGACTTCCAAGAGACCCAGTACTTC. Amino acid sequence: CASSLVSGDFQETQYF.

The chain links TRBV19 to TRBJ2-2; D gene unclear. Germline V CDR1 and CDR2: LNHDA, SQIVND (reference sequence). V gave up 7 bases and J gave up 2 bases, with 11 bases separating them. This CDR3 has 14 residues. CDR3 region: CASKSRENTGELFF. The DNA of the CDR3 is TGTGCCAGTAAATCCCGAGAAAACACCGGGGAGCTGTTTTTT.

The chain links TRBV7-2 to TRBJ2-7; 11 bases are shared with TRBD2. The CDR3 runs 15 residues. The germline gives CDR1 SGHTA, CDR2 FQGNSA. Losses at the gene ends were 1 base for V and 4 bases for J; bases not matched to a gene: 3. The CDR3 nucleotides read TGTGCCAGCAGCTTAGTAGCGGGGGGGCCTTACGAGCAGTACTTC. Its translation: CASSLVAGGPYEQYF.

V gene TRBV6-1 combines with J gene TRBJ1-4, with 8 bases aligning to TRBD1. The length of the CDR3 is 14 residues. With V trimmed by 2 bases and J by 6 bases, 2 bases remained unmatched. Germline values: CDR1 MNHNS, CDR2 SASEGT. CDR3: CASSENRGDEKLFF. Here the CDR3 DNA reads TGTGCCAGCAGTGAAAACAGGGGGGATGAAAAACTGTTTTTT.

The gene calls are TRBV19 and TRBJ2-7; D is possibly TRBD1 (5 bases). Germline assignment: CDR1 LNHDA and CDR2 SQIVND (reference sequence). The CDR3 sequence is 15 residues long. V was pared by 3 bases and J by 0 bases, with 12 bases between. The CDR3, as DNA: TGTGCCAGTAGTATTTCGAGACAGAGCTCCTACGAGCAGTACTTC. This codes for CASSISRQSSYEQYF.

The chain has TRBV5-1 and TRBJ1-4, with 7 bases matching TRBD1. From germline, CDR1 is SGHRS and CDR2 YFSETQ. The ends lost 2 bases at V and 3 bases at J; junction bases unmatched: 4. The CDR3 is 15 residues long. CDR3 protein: CASSFTGTANEKLFF. CDR3 coding DNA: TGCGCCAGCAGCTTTACCGGGACAGCTAATGAAAAACTGTTTTTT.

V and J are TRBV4-1 and TRBJ2-2; 15 nucleotides line up with TRBD2. J lost 5 bases, V lost 1 base, and 5 bases had no gene match. CDR3 size: 18 residues. The germline V gene encodes CDR1 MGHRA and CDR2 YSYEKL. CDR3 DNA sequence: TGCGCCAGCAGCCAAGCATTCGGACTAGCGGGGGGGACCGGGGAGCTGTTTTTT. This encodes CASSQAFGLAGGTGELFF.

The chain links TRBV6-1 to TRBJ1-2, with TRBD1 as a possible D gene (5 bases). Germline V gives CDR1 MNHNS, CDR2 SASEGT. Trimming stripped 6 bases from V and 1 base from J, with 15 bases between. The CDR3 length is 15 residues. CDR3: CASRISGTNNYGYTF. In DNA form, the CDR3 reads TGTGCCAGCAGAATCTCCGGGACTAATAACTATGGCTACACCTTC.

The chain uses TRBV5-1 and TRBJ2-7; possible D gene TRBD1, 6 bases. Germline V CDR1 and CDR2: SGHRS, YFSETQ. Trimming took 5 bases from V and 3 from J, leaving 18 bases between them. This CDR3 comprises 15 residues. The CDR3 region has the DNA TGCGCCAGCAGATATTTGGACAGAGGGCACTACGAGCAGTACTTC. Translating it yields CASRYLDRGHYEQYF.

The chain is built from TRBV29-1 and TRBJ2-5, with D possibly TRBD2 on 6 matching bases. The end of the DNA is better explained by TRBJ2-7, so the J call may be wrong. CDR3 length equals 12 residues. The V gene's germline CDR1 is SQVTM and CDR2 ANQGSEA. This chain's CDR3 is CSARRDDYEQYF. In nucleotides, the CDR3 is TGCAGCGCGCGGAGGGATGACTACGAGCAGTACTTC.